This is a list of T cell receptor beta chains from one sample in a study of blood T cells in healthy people across ages. Each CDR3 protein gets one entry after TCRdb re-called the 5' RACE reads with MiXCR. The table lists almost 800,000 distinct CDR3 sequences, roughly 60% of them singletons, with roughly 20% in the top ten. Sequenced sample: blood. These receptors all stem from a young man in good health. Each CDR3 is given with its conserved first and last residue. D genes are given only for firm matches. Clone size appears in some rows only: once, few, many, or a class for an expanded clone.

v_call	d_call	clone_size	j_call	cdr3_nt	cdr3_aa
TRBV11-2	.	.	TRBJ1-6	TGTGCCAGCAGCTCCTCTTGGTTACAAACAAAGTCACCCCTCCACTTT	CASSSSWLQTKSPLHF
TRBV12-3/TRBV12-4	.	few	TRBJ1-5	TGTGCCAGCAGTTCGGGGCCGGGACAGCCCCAGCATTTT	CASSSGPGQPQHF
TRBV29-1	TRBD2	.	TRBJ2-3	TGCAGCGTTTCTTTTCGGGAGGGAACAGATACGCAGTATTTT	CSVSFREGTDTQYF
TRBV29-1	.	once	TRBJ2-1	TGCAGCGTTGATGGGAGTGGGAAGGAGCAGTTCTTC	CSVDGSGKEQFF
TRBV28	.	.	TRBJ2-1	TGTGCCAGCAGAGCCGAACCTTCCTACAATGAGCAGTTCTTC	CASRAEPSYNEQFF
TRBV7-9	.	.	TRBJ2-7	TGTGCCAGCAGCCCACCCAGGGCCACGCCGGGGAACTACGAGCAGTACTTC	CASSPPRATPGNYEQYF
TRBV20-1	TRBD1	.	TRBJ2-3	TGCAGTGCTAGAGGGGACAGGGATACGCAGTATTTT	CSARGDRDTQYF
TRBV28	.	.	TRBJ1-2	TGTGCCAGCAGCTTCAACACGGCAAACTATGGCTACACCTTC	CASSFNTANYGYTF
TRBV20-1	TRBD2	.	TRBJ2-1	TGCAGTGCGCCGGTGGCAGCGGGAGTTGGTCAGTTCTTC	CSAPVAAGVGQFF
TRBV6-1	TRBD1	.	TRBJ2-7	TGTGCCAGCAGACCGGGACAGACCATTCCCTACGAGCAGTACTTC	CASRPGQTIPYEQYF
TRBV11-2	.	.	TRBJ1-3	TGTGCCAGCAGCCCACGGGACAAGGGGTTCATTGGAAACACCATATATTTT	CASSPRDKGFIGNTIYF
TRBV3-1	TRBD2	.	TRBJ2-7	TGTGCCAGCAGCCCTAGCGGGAGGGCCCTCCACGAGCAGTACTTC	CASSPSGRALHEQYF
TRBV20-1	TRBD2	.	TRBJ2-7	TGCAGTGCTAGAACCGTAGCGGGAGCGGGCGAGCAGTACTTC	CSARTVAGAGEQYF
TRBV10-3	.	few	TRBJ2-3	TGTGCCATCAGGTACTTGGACGGAGCCACAGATACGCAGTATTTT	CAIRYLDGATDTQYF
TRBV9	TRBD1	.	TRBJ1-2	TGTGCCAGCAGCGGAGGGACAGGTTTAACCTATGGCTACACCTTC	CASSGGTGLTYGYTF
TRBV4-2	TRBD1	few	TRBJ2-7	TGTGCCAGCAGCCCCAACCTCTCCAGGGGGCGCGTCTACGAGCAGTACTTC	CASSPNLSRGRVYEQYF
TRBV7-9	TRBD1	.	TRBJ2-5	TGTGCCAGCAGCCAAACGACAGGGAACAATGAGCAGTACTTC	CASSQTTGNNEQYF
TRBV25-1	.	.	TRBJ2-7	TGTGCCAGCAGCGCCAACAGGGAGTCCAATGAGCAGTACTTC	CASSANRESNEQYF
TRBV28	TRBD1	.	TRBJ2-7	TGTGCCAGCAGTTTCCCGGGACGACAGGGGGACTCCTACGAGCAGTACTTC	CASSFPGRQGDSYEQYF
TRBV5-1	TRBD1	.	TRBJ1-4	TGCGCCAGCAGCTTGGCCCCTGCGGGCAGGGGGCGCGAGGAAAAACTGTTTTTT	CASSLAPAGRGREEKLFF
TRBV11-2	.	few	TRBJ2-5	TGTGCCAGCAGCGGGGGCTCCCAAGAGACCCAGTACTTC	CASSGGSQETQYF
TRBV7-2	.	.	TRBJ2-1	TGTGCCAGCAGCTCTAGCGTTAGCTCCTACAATGAGCAGTTCTTC	CASSSSVSSYNEQFF
TRBV3-1	.	.	TRBJ1-2	TGTGCCAGCAGCCATACCTCTTCCGACGGGCCTTTACGGGGCTACACCTTC	CASSHTSSDGPLRGYTF
TRBV14	.	.	TRBJ2-1	TGTGCCAGCAAGCCGGGCCTCCCCTACAATGAGCAGTTCTTC	CASKPGLPYNEQFF
TRBV5-8	.	few	TRBJ2-6	TGTGCCAGCAGCTTTGGGAGCTTTGGCCTGACTTTC	CASSFGSFGLTF
TRBV7-6	.	.	TRBJ2-1	TGTGCCAGCAGCTTAGGGGGGGCAGGGTCCCAAAATGAGCAGTTCTTC	CASSLGGAGSQNEQFF
TRBV20-1	TRBD1	.	TRBJ2-7	TGCAGTGCTAGGGCCACCGGGACAGGATCCTACGAGCAGTACTTC	CSARATGTGSYEQYF
TRBV7-2	.	.	TRBJ1-2	TGTGCCAGCAGCTTACCGGTCGAGCCTTCTTCTAACTATGGCTACACCTTC	CASSLPVEPSSNYGYTF
TRBV6-2/TRBV6-3	.	.	TRBJ2-7	TGTGCCAGCAGTTACTCGAGATTCGAGGGAGACTCCTACGAGCAGTACTTC	CASSYSRFEGDSYEQYF
TRBV7-9	.	.	TRBJ2-7	TGTGCCAGCAGCCCATCGGAGCACGAGCAGTACTTC	CASSPSEHEQYF
TRBV20-1	.	.	TRBJ1-2	TGCAGTTCCGAGGTGGACACCTTC	CSSEVDTF
TRBV11-2	.	few	TRBJ2-7	TGTGCCAGCAGCTCGGTACGGAGATCCTACGAGCAGTACTTC	CASSSVRRSYEQYF
TRBV2	.	.	TRBJ2-7	TGTGCCAGCAGGAAAACGGGGGAGCGCTCTGGGGAGCAGTACTTC	CASRKTGERSGEQYF
TRBV7-9	TRBD2	few	TRBJ2-2	TGTGCCAGCAGCCCACCTCCGAGGATAGCGGGAAGCACCGGGGAGCTGTTTTTT	CASSPPPRIAGSTGELFF
TRBV4-1	.	.	TRBJ1-4	TGCGCCAGCAGCCATCGCCTCACAGGAGATAATGAAAAACTGTTTTTT	CASSHRLTGDNEKLFF